The rows below give T cell receptor beta chains drawn from one sample of a study of cytomegalovirus exposure and HLA in healthy donors. The table came from immunoSEQ multiplex PCR; TCRdb's copy has only in-frame clones and leaves some out. The sample lists tens of thousands of clones, more than 75% occurring once. The sequenced sample consisted of PBMCs. These receptors were taken from a male donor in good health and CMV-seropositive. Each CDR3 is given with its conserved first and last residue. The D gene is left open where the match is weak. Size tells how often a clone was seen (once, few, many) or the class of an expanded clone, and some rows leave it out.

D | J | V | size | DNA | CDR3
TRBD2 | TRBJ2-7 | TRBV6-1 | few | TGTGCCAGCAGCGAATACACCGGGACTACAACCTACGAGCAGTACTTC | CASSEYTGTTTYEQYF
NA | TRBJ1-2 | TRBV28 | few | TGTGCCAGCGTAACAGCCTATGGCTACACCTTC | CASVTAYGYTF
NA | TRBJ2-2 | TRBV27 | NA | TGTGCCAGCAGTTCGAGTCAGGGGAACACCGGGGAGCTGTTTTTT | CASSSSQGNTGELFF
NA | TRBJ1-3 | TRBV19 | NA | TGTGCCAGTTTTGAAGGGGCTGGAAGAAACACCATATATTTT | CASFEGAGRNTIYF
NA | TRBJ1-5 | TRBV5-1 | NA | TGCGCCAGCAGCCCTGGACCCCGGGGGTATGGGTCAAGAGGCAATCAGCCCCAGCATTTT | CASSPGPRGYGSRGNQPQHF
TRBD1 | TRBJ1-5 | TRBV30 | NA | TGTGCCTGGAGTCTTGGGGCGGTCCAGGGGGAGCCCCAGCATTTT | CAWSLGAVQGEPQHF
TRBD1 | TRBJ1-6 | TRBV27 | NA | TGTGCCAGCCGGGACAGGGGGCTTTCACCCCTCCACTTT | CASRDRGLSPLHF
TRBD2 | TRBJ2-1 | TRBV19 | NA | TGTGCCAGTATCGGGACTAGCGGGAGCCTGGGGGATGAGCAGTTCTTC | CASIGTSGSLGDEQFF
NA | TRBJ1-2 | TRBV5-4 | NA | TGTGCCAGCGGCAACAGGGATGGCTACACCTTC | CASGNRDGYTF
TRBD1 | TRBJ2-7 | TRBV5-4 | NA | TGTGCCAGCAGGAACAGGGGGGCTGCCTACGAGCAGTACTTC | CASRNRGAAYEQYF
TRBD1 | TRBJ1-1 | TRBV30 | NA | TGTGCCTGGAGTACGGACAGGGGGCTCACTGAAGCTTTCTTT | CAWSTDRGLTEAFF
NA | TRBJ1-6 | TRBV9 | few | TGTGCCAGCAGCGTAACCGGGAATTCACCCCTCCACTTT | CASSVTGNSPLHF
TRBD2 | TRBJ2-3 | TRBV5-1 | NA | TGCGCCAGCAGCTCCGGGACTAGCGGCACAGATACGCAGTATTTT | CASSSGTSGTDTQYF
TRBD2 | TRBJ2-7 | TRBV7-2 | NA | TGTGCCAGCAGCCCTGTCGGCGGGGGGGCCTACGAGCAGTACTTC | CASSPVGGGAYEQYF
NA | TRBJ1-5 | TRBV7-8 | NA | TGTGCCAGCAGCTTAATCGACAGGAATCAGCCCCAGCATTTT | CASSLIDRNQPQHF
NA | TRBJ1-2 | TRBV25-1 | NA | TGTGCCAGCAGCTCGGGACTCGGCTACACCTTC | CASSSGLGYTF
TRBD2 | TRBJ2-2 | TRBV6-1 | NA | TGTGCCAGCGCTACTAGCGGGGTTAACACCGGGGAGCTGTTTTTT | CASATSGVNTGELFF
TRBD2 | TRBJ2-1 | TRBV4-1 | NA | TGCGCCAGCAGCCAAGAAAACCTTGGTCGGGGGGGCAATGAGCAGTTCTTC | CASSQENLGRGGNEQFF
TRBD1 | TRBJ2-3 | TRBV4-1 | NA | TGCGCCAGCAGCCGACCGCCGGGACAGGGGGCAATTTTCACAGATACGCAGTATTTT | CASSRPPGQGAIFTDTQYF
TRBD1 | TRBJ2-7 | TRBV13 | NA | TGTGCCAGCAGCCTCAGACAGGGCTCTTCCTACGAGCAGTACTTC | CASSLRQGSSYEQYF
TRBD1 | TRBJ1-5 | TRBV4-1 | NA | TGCGCCAGCAGCGCACCGGGACAGGGGAACAATCAGCCCCAGCATTTT | CASSAPGQGNNQPQHF
NA | TRBJ1-6 | TRBV5-4 | NA | TGTGCCAGCAGCTTGAGCGGCCTTTATTCACCCCTCCACTTT | CASSLSGLYSPLHF
NA | TRBJ1-1 | TRBV6-5 | NA | TGTGCCAGCAGGGACCGGGACTCGACGAACACTGAAGCTTTCTTT | CASRDRDSTNTEAFF
TRBD2 | TRBJ2-1 | TRBV7-2 | few | TGTGCCAGCAGCACCGGGACTAGCGGGAGGAATGAGCAGTTCTTC | CASSTGTSGRNEQFF
NA | TRBJ2-1 | TRBV7-7 | NA | TGTGCCAGCAGCCAATACCCCGTACTAGTGGACTACAATGAGCAGTTCTTC | CASSQYPVLVDYNEQFF
TRBD1 | TRBJ1-2 | TRBV30 | NA | TGTGCCTGGAGACAGGGGGCGGTCAAAAACTATGGCTACACCTTC | CAWRQGAVKNYGYTF
NA | TRBJ1-5 | TRBV18 | NA | TGTGCCAGCTCGCGTCAGGGAATGGGTCAGCCCCAGCATTTT | CASSRQGMGQPQHF
TRBD1 | TRBJ1-3 | TRBV30 | NA | TGTGCCTGGAGGGGGACAGCTGCTGGAAACACCATATATTTT | CAWRGTAAGNTIYF
TRBD2 | TRBJ2-1 | TRBV5-8 | NA | TGTGCCAGCAGCTTGGTAGCGGGGGGCCCGAGCTCCTACAATGAGCAGTTCTTC | CASSLVAGGPSSYNEQFF
NA | TRBJ1-1 | TRBV27 | NA | TGTGCCAGCAGCACAGGGTCTGGCACTGAAGCTTTCTTT | CASSTGSGTEAFF
NA | TRBJ2-4 | TRBV7-2 | NA | TGTGCCAGCAGCACAACGTTGGTAGCCAAAAACATTCAGTACTTC | CASSTTLVAKNIQYF
TRBD1 | TRBJ1-1 | TRBV7-9 | NA | TGTTCCAGCAGCCCCAGGGGGGCGAACACTGAAGCTTTCTTT | CSSSPRGANTEAFF
NA | TRBJ1-1 | TRBV5-6 | NA | TGTGCCAGCAGCTTGGGCTCGGGTCCTGAAGCTTTCTTT | CASSLGSGPEAFF
NA | TRBJ2-7 | TRBV7-3 | NA | TGTGCCAGCAGCTTAACACCTGACAGGCCCTACGAGCAGTACTTC | CASSLTPDRPYEQYF
TRBD1 | TRBJ1-1 | TRBV6-5 | NA | TGTGCCAGCAGACCGACAGGGATGAACACTGAAGCTTTCTTT | CASRPTGMNTEAFF
NA | TRBJ2-1 | TRBV4-1 | NA | TGCGCCAGCAGCCAAGATCCTAGCCTCTCCTACAATGAGCAGTTCTTC | CASSQDPSLSYNEQFF
TRBD1 | TRBJ1-2 | TRBV6-4 | NA | TGTGCCAGCAGGCAAACAGGGGGCAATGGCTACACCTTC | CASRQTGGNGYTF
TRBD2 | TRBJ2-1 | TRBV27 | NA | TGTGCCAGCAGTTTACGAGCGGGATCCGCTCGGGGGCAGTTCTTC | CASSLRAGSARGQFF
NA | TRBJ2-7 | TRBV11-2 | NA | TGTGCCAGCAGACCCCAGGGGGGCGAGCAGTACTTC | CASRPQGGEQYF
NA | TRBJ1-2 | TRBV4-2 | NA | TGTGCCAGCAGCCAAGGCGAGGGAGTAGGCTATGGCTACACCTTC | CASSQGEGVGYGYTF
NA | TRBJ2-7 | TRBV9 | NA | TGTGCCAGCAGCGTAGGGTCTAGCTACGAGCAGTACTTC | CASSVGSSYEQYF
NA | TRBJ1-2 | TRBV11-2 | few | TGTGCCAGCAGCTATAAAGGGAAGGGGGATTATGGCTACACCTTC | CASSYKGKGDYGYTF
NA | TRBJ1-2 | TRBV30 | once | TGTGCCTGGAGTGTATCCCCTTCGGGAGGCTACACCTTC | CAWSVSPSGGYTF
TRBD1 | TRBJ1-3 | TRBV9 | NA | TGTGCCAGCAGCACCCCGGACAGGGGAGACACCATATATTTT | CASSTPDRGDTIYF
NA | TRBJ2-1 | TRBV7-8 | NA | TGTGCCAGCAGCCTTAGCGGACTAATACATCATGAGCAGTTCTTC | CASSLSGLIHHEQFF
TRBD1 | TRBJ2-1 | TRBV5-1 | NA | TGCGCCAGCAGCTTGAGTTACAGGGGGTGGAAGGATGAGCAGTTCTTC | CASSLSYRGWKDEQFF
NA | TRBJ2-2 | TRBV11-2 | few | TGTGCCAGCAGCCCCCGACTCACCGGGGAGCTGTTTTTT | CASSPRLTGELFF
TRBD1 | TRBJ1-2 | TRBV30 | few | TGTGCCTGGAGCCGGGACAGGGGGCCTGGGGGCTACACCTTC | CAWSRDRGPGGYTF
NA | TRBJ2-5 | TRBV7-3 | NA | TGTGCCAGCAGCTCCACGGTCCAAGAGACCCAGTACTTC | CASSSTVQETQYF
NA | TRBJ2-7 | TRBV28 | NA | TGTGCCACAAAAGGGGTCTCCTACGAGCAGTACTTC | CATKGVSYEQYF
NA | TRBJ2-7 | TRBV4-3 | NA | TGCGCCAGCAGCCAAGATGAGAGGATCTCCTACGAGCAGTACTTC | CASSQDERISYEQYF
TRBD1 | TRBJ2-2 | TRBV9 | NA | TGTGCCAGCAGCGTAGGGGGACAGGGTTTCCCCGGGGAGCTGTTTTTT | CASSVGGQGFPGELFF
TRBD1 | TRBJ2-5 | TRBV28 | NA | TGTGCCAGCAGTTTTGTGCAGGGGGTCGGAGGTTACTTC | CASSFVQGVGGYF
TRBD2 | TRBJ2-3 | TRBV5-6 | once | TGTGCCAGCAGCTGGTGGACAAGCGGGGGTAAGACAGATACGCAGTATTTT | CASSWWTSGGKTDTQYF
NA | TRBJ2-2 | TRBV5-1 | NA | TGCGCCAGCAGCTTGGGTAGTACCGGGGAGCTGTTTTTT | CASSLGSTGELFF